These 10 T cell receptor beta chains share one sample of origin, sequenced in a study of tumor and adjacent non-tumor tissue in lung cancer. This sample's RNA came from whole unsorted tissue. More than 3 cm separated this lung sample from the edge of the tumor. TCRbeta libraries were built with three rounds of nested PCR, modified from ARM-PCR. TCRdb re-called the multiplex PCR reads with MiXCR, one entry per CDR3 protein. Of more than 45,000 distinct CDR3 sequences in the sample, around 64% were seen once. Input material: distant non-tumor lung tissue. These receptors all come from an older woman with non-small cell lung cancer.

Comments on this clonotype: Since a much larger clone is just one base distant, this may be a read error. V gene TRBV20-1 combines with J gene TRBJ2-3; D may be TRBD1 or TRBD2 (5 bases each). This CDR3 region has 15 residues. The germline V gene has CDR1 DFQATT and CDR2 SNEGSKA (reference sequence). CDR3 in DNA: TGCAGTGCCCCCGAGGGGTACTCTAGCACAGATGCGCAGTATTTT. This translates into CSAPEGYSSTDAQYF.

This clonotype was picked up one time. Sequence at one end of the junction differs from germline and may be a read error. The V and J genes are TRBV28 and TRBJ1-2; D gene ambiguous. This CDR3 has 13 amino acids. CDR1 MDHEN and CDR2 SYDVKM come from the germline V gene. CDR3 sequence: CASSSKVYSECTF. Here the CDR3 DNA reads TGTGCCAGTAGTTCTAAAGTGTACTCCGAGTGCACCTTC.

The table lists this clonotype with a count of one. V and J are TRBV29-1 and TRBJ2-1; D not resolved. The CDR3 consists of 11 residues. V lost 3 bases and J lost 13, with 13 bases in between. Looked up from germline, CDR1 is SQVTM and CDR2 is ANQGSEA. CDR3 nucleotide sequence: TGCAGCGTTGAGTCCTACATTGATCAGTTCTTC. It yields the protein CSVESYIDQFF.

On this clonotype: The junction and the germline gene differ at one end; a read error may be behind it. The V gene is TRBV20-1, the J gene TRBJ1-1; 7 positions match TRBD1. The CDR3 runs to 15 residues. Germline V gene data show CDR1 as DFQATT and CDR2 as SNEGSKA (reference sequence). For the CDR3, the DNA is TGCAGTGCCGAACTCATACAGGGGCGGAACACTGAAGTTTTCTTT. It codes for CSAELIQGRNTEVFF.

A remark on this clonotype: At one of its ends the junction is not consistent with the germline gene, which may arise from a read error. The rearrangement joins TRBV6-1 to TRBJ2-5; TRBD2 agrees at 7 bases. CDR3 length: 14 amino acids. Germline V gene sequence: CDR1 MNHNS, CDR2 SASEGT. CDR3 protein: CASEVSGSQGTQYF. The CDR3 bases are TGTGCCTCCGAGGTTAGCGGGTCCCAAGGGACCCAGTACTTC.

Points on this clonotype: One end of the junction fails to match germline, which may point to a read error. V gene TRBV20-1 combines with J gene TRBJ2-7; D not certain. This CDR3 has 14 residues. CDR1 is DFQATT, CDR2 SNEGSKA, per germline (reference sequence). The CDR3 reads CGAHSLASPYEQYF. The CDR3 nucleotides read TGCGGTGCTCATTCCTTGGCTAGTCCCTACGAGCAGTACTTC.

This clonotype came up many times. The genes are TRBV20-1 and TRBJ2-2, with D unresolved. Deletions cut 3 bases from V and 1 base from J, with 6 bases between. Germline V gene lookup returns CDR1 DFQATT and CDR2 SNEGSKA (reference sequence). This CDR3 spans 13 amino acids. CDR3 in amino acids: CSARRQNTGELFF. The CDR3 DNA sequence: TGCAGTGCTAGGCGGCAGAACACCGGGGAGCTGTTTTTT.

This clonotype was picked up a small number of times. The chain links TRBV11-2 to TRBJ1-4, with a possible D match to TRBD1 (6 bases). CDR3 size: 17 residues. Looked up from germline, CDR1 is SGHAT and CDR2 is FQNNGV. The V and J ends lost 6 bases and 4 bases respectively, with 21 bases between them. CDR3: CASSSTHGGLGNEKLFF. CDR3 DNA sequence: TGTGCCAGCAGTTCTACGCACGGGGGGCTTGGTAATGAAAAACTGTTTTTT.

Of note for this clonotype: Lacking the conserved final phenylalanine or tryptophan, this CDR3 likely reflects a read error. The chain uses TRBV29-1 and TRBJ2-7; 7 bases match TRBD1. The germline gives CDR1 SQVTM, CDR2 ANQGSEA. CDR3 size: 16 residues. In DNA form, the CDR3 reads TGCAGCGTTGAAGTTCTCCCACAGGGGAGCTCCTGCGAGCAGTACTTA. Translating gives CSVEVLPQGSSCEQYL.

Worth noting for this clonotype: An end of the junction does not agree with germline; a read error may underlie this. The chain recombines TRBV29-1 with TRBJ2-5; D is possibly TRBD1 (7 bases). CDR3 length: 12 residues. Germline values: CDR1 SQVTM, CDR2 ANQGSEA. CDR3 sequence reads: CSVRGVQETQCF. In DNA form, the CDR3 reads TGCAGTGTCAGGGGGGTCCAAGAGACTCAGTGCTTC. Variable domain in full (rest from reference TRBV29-1 and TRBJ2-5): SAVISQKPSRDICQRGTSLTIQCQVDSQVTMMFWYRQQPGQSLTLIATANQGSEATYESGFVIDKFPISRPNLTFSTLTVSNMSPEDSSIYLCSVRGVQETQCFGPGTRLLVL.